This T cell receptor (beta chain) was sequenced for a study of blood T cell repertoires in COVID-19. Overall study: T cells, B-cell-depleted T cells, or PBMCs provided the cDNA or gDNA that served as material.

The CDR3 sequence is 16 residues long. The germline V gene has CDR1 MDHEN and CDR2 SYDVKM. Trimming cost V 2 bases and J 3 bases, with 16 bases left between them. This clone was seen once. Original analysis: The assay estimated nucleated cells by amplifying reference gene primers. Using immunoSEQ multiplex PCR, the repertoire was profiled, and TCRdb retains in-frame clones only, with some absent. V, J and clone size reflect that table, while D and trimming were determined from the DNA. The table lists hundreds of thousands of clones, around 84% of them singletons, with 1% to 1.5% in the top ten. The rearrangement uses TRBV28 and TRBJ1-2, with a weak D call TRBD1 (5 bases). This clonotype was sampled from a man aged 65 to 79 with acute or convalescent COVID-19. Sequenced input: peripheral blood. As DNA, the CDR3 is TGTGCCAGCAGTTTAGGGTCCCTCGGAGGGGACTATGGCTACACCTTC. Amino acid sequence: CASSLGSLGGDYGYTF.